This T cell receptor beta chain is from a study of human T cells and chemical hapten exposure. Study context: There were per-sample TCR yield variations, arising mainly from small pooled library volume differences.

This CDR3 is built from 14 residues. The germline CDR1 and CDR2 sequences are DFQATT and SNEGSKA (reference sequence). Losses at the gene ends were 2 bases for V and 2 bases for J; bases not matched to a gene: 5. Documented time point: pre-sensitization, week 0. Treatment reported: therapeutic diphenylcyclopropenone sensitization with weekly scalp DPC. Original handling: There were a median of approximately 96,000 TCRs per sample, with a range from roughly 20,000 to 750,000. TCRdb re-analysed the RACE reads in MiXCR, keeping a single row per CDR3 protein. V and J calls and clone size were set by TCRdb, not the authors. Counted here are around 60,000 distinct CDR3 sequences, around 7% occurring once; the ten biggest clones make up around 1.6%. Ten or more counts support this clonotype.

The starting material was whole blood, obtained in connection with sensitization to the hapten diphenylcyclopropenone (DPC). This sequence was found in a woman younger than 45 with alopecia areata. Some clones in this sample may be carry-over from other donors' samples. The chain has TRBV20-1 and TRBJ2-7; the match to TRBD1 covers 8 bases. The CDR3 here is CSARSDREPYEQYF. CDR3 nucleotide sequence: TGCAGTGCTAGATCGGACAGGGAGCCCTACGAGCAGTACTTC.